A selection of T cell receptor beta chains follows, all from one sample in a study of blood T cell repertoires in COVID-19. Clones were read by immunoSEQ multiplex PCR, and TCRdb kept only the in-frame ones, dropping some. The sample records around 330,000 clones, about 87% being singletons. The specimen was PBMCs or T cells enriched from blood (not recorded which). The source is a woman under 30 who had recovered from COVID-19. The CDR3 runs from the conserved cysteine through the conserved F or W. D genes are given only for firm matches. Part of the rows lack a size; the others show once, few, many or a class for expanded clones.

cdr3_nt: TGTGCCAGCAGTCTACGATGGACAGGGCCCGTTAACTATGGCTACACCTTC
cdr3_aa: CASSLRWTGPVNYGYTF
d_call: TRBD1
j_call: TRBJ1-2
clone_size: .
v_call: TRBV27

cdr3_nt: TGTGCCAGCAGCCCTTCAGAAGGACAGGGGGACTATGGCTACACCTTC
cdr3_aa: CASSPSEGQGDYGYTF
d_call: TRBD1
j_call: TRBJ1-2
clone_size: .
v_call: TRBV3-1/TRBV3-2

cdr3_nt: TGTGCCAGCAGCCGGGGACAGGGGGGGAGTTATGGCTACACCTTC
cdr3_aa: CASSRGQGGSYGYTF
d_call: TRBD1
j_call: TRBJ1-2
clone_size: once
v_call: TRBV6-5

cdr3_nt: TGTGCCAGCAGTTACTCTGTGACTCCTCGGCTCACTGAAGCTTTCTTT
cdr3_aa: CASSYSVTPRLTEAFF
d_call: .
j_call: TRBJ1-1
clone_size: .
v_call: TRBV6-5

cdr3_nt: TGTGCCAGCAGTGAATTCAGGGGAGCGAACACCATATATTTT
cdr3_aa: CASSEFRGANTIYF
d_call: .
j_call: TRBJ1-3
clone_size: .
v_call: TRBV25-1

cdr3_nt: TGTGCCAGCAGCTTGGGGCAGTATAATGAAAAACTGTTTTTT
cdr3_aa: CASSLGQYNEKLFF
d_call: .
j_call: TRBJ1-4
clone_size: .
v_call: TRBV5-6

cdr3_nt: TGTGCCAGCAGCCAATCCCTGGTGCTAGCGGGCCGGCGGGAGACCCAGTACTTC
cdr3_aa: CASSQSLVLAGRRETQYF
d_call: TRBD2
j_call: TRBJ2-5
clone_size: .
v_call: TRBV16

cdr3_nt: TGTGCCACCAGCAGTCGGACTAGCGCCACAGATACGCAGTATTTT
cdr3_aa: CATSSRTSATDTQYF
d_call: TRBD2
j_call: TRBJ2-3
clone_size: .
v_call: TRBV15

cdr3_nt: TGTGCCAGCGGAACAGGACAGGACTATAATTCACCCCTCCACTTT
cdr3_aa: CASGTGQDYNSPLHF
d_call: TRBD1
j_call: TRBJ1-6
clone_size: .
v_call: TRBV28

cdr3_nt: TGCAGCGCCCTGGGAGGGATCAACTATGGCTACACCTTC
cdr3_aa: CSALGGINYGYTF
d_call: .
j_call: TRBJ1-2
clone_size: .
v_call: TRBV29-1

cdr3_nt: TGCGCCAGCAGTGAGTCGTTGCAGGTTAGCAATCAGCCCCAGCATTTT
cdr3_aa: CASSESLQVSNQPQHF
d_call: .
j_call: TRBJ1-5
clone_size: .
v_call: TRBV10-2

cdr3_nt: TGTGCCAGCAGCGCCAGGGGACACAACACCGGGGAGCTGTTTTTT
cdr3_aa: CASSARGHNTGELFF
d_call: .
j_call: TRBJ2-2
clone_size: .
v_call: TRBV9

cdr3_nt: TGTGCCAGTAGCCTACGACACGACAGGAACTATGGCTACACCTTC
cdr3_aa: CASSLRHDRNYGYTF
d_call: .
j_call: TRBJ1-2
clone_size: once
v_call: TRBV19

cdr3_nt: TGCGCCAGCAGCCAAAAGACAGGCTTCAGGACTGAAGCTTTCTTT
cdr3_aa: CASSQKTGFRTEAFF
d_call: .
j_call: TRBJ1-1
clone_size: .
v_call: TRBV4-3

cdr3_nt: TGTGCCAGCAGTCGCCGGGACAGGACCCCCAATGAGCAGTTCTTC
cdr3_aa: CASSRRDRTPNEQFF
d_call: TRBD1
j_call: TRBJ2-1
clone_size: .
v_call: TRBV2

cdr3_nt: TGCGCCAGCAGCAGGATAAGACAGGGGGTTGAAAAACTGTTTTTT
cdr3_aa: CASSRIRQGVEKLFF
d_call: TRBD1
j_call: TRBJ1-4
clone_size: .
v_call: TRBV5-1

cdr3_nt: TGTGCCAGCAGCCAAATCCTTACAGGGGCGGACTATGGCTACACCTTC
cdr3_aa: CASSQILTGADYGYTF
d_call: TRBD1
j_call: TRBJ1-2
clone_size: .
v_call: TRBV7-9

cdr3_nt: TGTGCCAGTAGAAACACGATCTATGGCTACACCTTC
cdr3_aa: CASRNTIYGYTF
d_call: .
j_call: TRBJ1-2
clone_size: .
v_call: TRBV19

cdr3_nt: TGTGCCATCTCAGGGGGCCTCAATCAGCCCCAGCATTTT
cdr3_aa: CAISGGLNQPQHF
d_call: TRBD1
j_call: TRBJ1-5
clone_size: .
v_call: TRBV19

cdr3_nt: TGTGCCAGTAGTGCCCAGGGGGTGGTGAGAAAACTGTTTTTT
cdr3_aa: CASSAQGVVRKLFF
d_call: TRBD1
j_call: TRBJ1-4
clone_size: .
v_call: TRBV19

cdr3_nt: TGTGCCAGCAGCCCCGGACAGGGTAACTATGGCTACACCTTC
cdr3_aa: CASSPGQGNYGYTF
d_call: TRBD1
j_call: TRBJ1-2
clone_size: .
v_call: TRBV7-9

cdr3_nt: TGCGCCAGCAGCCCGTCCGGGACAGGGAGAAGAGCCTTTAACTATGGCTACACCTTC
cdr3_aa: CASSPSGTGRRAFNYGYTF
d_call: TRBD1
j_call: TRBJ1-2
clone_size: .
v_call: TRBV5-1

cdr3_nt: TGTGCCAGCAGTTTACTCGAGGCAGGGTACATGAACACTGAAGCTTTCTTT
cdr3_aa: CASSLLEAGYMNTEAFF
d_call: .
j_call: TRBJ1-1
clone_size: .
v_call: TRBV28

cdr3_nt: TGTGCCAGTACCCCGACAGGTAGCTCCTACAATGAGCAGTTCTTC
cdr3_aa: CASTPTGSSYNEQFF
d_call: .
j_call: TRBJ2-1
clone_size: .
v_call: TRBV19

cdr3_nt: TGTGCCAGCAGCCCAACAGGGAGTAGGATCGAGCAGTACTTC
cdr3_aa: CASSPTGSRIEQYF
d_call: .
j_call: TRBJ2-7
clone_size: .
v_call: TRBV5-4

cdr3_nt: TGCGCCAGCAGCCACCGGACAGGGAGCGAGGGCTATAATTCACCCCTCCACTTT
cdr3_aa: CASSHRTGSEGYNSPLHF
d_call: TRBD1
j_call: TRBJ1-6
clone_size: few
v_call: TRBV4-1

cdr3_nt: TGTGCCAGCACCGAGAACCCGGGACAGGGTTTCGATGAGCAGTTCTTC
cdr3_aa: CASTENPGQGFDEQFF
d_call: TRBD1
j_call: TRBJ2-1
clone_size: .
v_call: TRBV28

cdr3_nt: TGTGCCAGCAGCTTTTCCATAGGGACAGGGAAAGCTTTCTTT
cdr3_aa: CASSFSIGTGKAFF
d_call: TRBD1
j_call: TRBJ1-1
clone_size: .
v_call: TRBV7-3

cdr3_nt: TGTGCCAGCAGCTGGGGCAGCGGGGTGTACAATGAGCAGTTCTTC
cdr3_aa: CASSWGSGVYNEQFF
d_call: TRBD2
j_call: TRBJ2-1
clone_size: .
v_call: TRBV5-6

cdr3_nt: TGCGCCAGCAGCACGGGACTACTAACAAGAGAGACCCAGTACTTC
cdr3_aa: CASSTGLLTRETQYF
d_call: TRBD2
j_call: TRBJ2-5
clone_size: .
v_call: TRBV5-1

cdr3_nt: TGTGCCAGCAGCCAGGAGGCACGAAGGAACTATGGCTACACCTTC
cdr3_aa: CASSQEARRNYGYTF
d_call: .
j_call: TRBJ1-2
clone_size: .
v_call: TRBV3-1/TRBV3-2

cdr3_nt: TGTGCCAGCAGCCGGGACAGGGGGAGTGGGTACACCATATATTTT
cdr3_aa: CASSRDRGSGYTIYF
d_call: TRBD1
j_call: TRBJ1-3
clone_size: .
v_call: TRBV7-2

cdr3_nt: TGTGCCAGCAGTTTAGCGGGAGGGAATTTGGATACGCAGTATTTT
cdr3_aa: CASSLAGGNLDTQYF
d_call: TRBD2
j_call: TRBJ2-3
clone_size: .
v_call: TRBV27

cdr3_nt: TGTGCCAGCAGCGAATATAGCAATCAGCCCCAGCATTTT
cdr3_aa: CASSEYSNQPQHF
d_call: .
j_call: TRBJ1-5
clone_size: .
v_call: TRBV2

cdr3_nt: TGCGCCAGCAGCTTTATTAGCGGTACAGTCAATGAGCAGTTCTTC
cdr3_aa: CASSFISGTVNEQFF
d_call: .
j_call: TRBJ2-1
clone_size: .
v_call: TRBV5-1

cdr3_nt: TGTGCCAGCAGCGTAGGTCTCGCGGATACGCAGTATTTT
cdr3_aa: CASSVGLADTQYF
d_call: .
j_call: TRBJ2-3
clone_size: once
v_call: TRBV9

cdr3_nt: TGCGCCAGCAGCCAAGCCGCGGGGGGACGTGGTGAGCAGTTCTTC
cdr3_aa: CASSQAAGGRGEQFF
d_call: TRBD2
j_call: TRBJ2-1
clone_size: .
v_call: TRBV4-3

cdr3_nt: TGTGCCAGCCTCGACTCAAATTACAACGAGCAGTACTTC
cdr3_aa: CASLDSNYNEQYF
d_call: .
j_call: TRBJ2-7
clone_size: .
v_call: TRBV6-5

cdr3_nt: TGTGCCAGCAGCCCGAGGGCTGGAAACACCATATATTTT
cdr3_aa: CASSPRAGNTIYF
d_call: .
j_call: TRBJ1-3
clone_size: .
v_call: TRBV7-6

cdr3_nt: TGTGCCAGTAGTATAGCGGCGGTGAGCTCCTACAATGAGCAGTTCTTC
cdr3_aa: CASSIAAVSSYNEQFF
d_call: .
j_call: TRBJ2-1
clone_size: .
v_call: TRBV19

cdr3_nt: TGTGCCAGCTCCCCTTTAACAGGAAAGGGCTACGAGCAGTACTTC
cdr3_aa: CASSPLTGKGYEQYF
d_call: .
j_call: TRBJ2-7
clone_size: .
v_call: TRBV7-2

cdr3_nt: TGCGCCAGCAGCGAGGGACTGATTAGCAATCAGCCCCAGCATTTT
cdr3_aa: CASSEGLISNQPQHF
d_call: .
j_call: TRBJ1-5
clone_size: .
v_call: TRBV4-3

cdr3_nt: TGTGCCATCGGGAACAGGAACCGCACAGATACGCAGTATTTT
cdr3_aa: CAIGNRNRTDTQYF
d_call: .
j_call: TRBJ2-3
clone_size: .
v_call: TRBV10-3

cdr3_nt: TGTGCCAGCAGTTATCGACAGAATCCTACTGAAGCTTTCTTT
cdr3_aa: CASSYRQNPTEAFF
d_call: .
j_call: TRBJ1-1
clone_size: .
v_call: TRBV7-9

cdr3_nt: TGTGCCAGCAGCTTATTGGGAGGTGGAGCGAATGAAAAACTGTTTTTT
cdr3_aa: CASSLLGGGANEKLFF
d_call: .
j_call: TRBJ1-4
clone_size: .
v_call: TRBV11-2

cdr3_nt: TGTGCCAGCAGCCACTCGGGACTAGCGGGGGTGAATGAGCAGTTCTTC
cdr3_aa: CASSHSGLAGVNEQFF
d_call: TRBD2
j_call: TRBJ2-1
clone_size: .
v_call: TRBV4-2

cdr3_nt: TGTGCCAGTAGTATAGGGACTAGCGGATACAATGAGCAGTTCTTC
cdr3_aa: CASSIGTSGYNEQFF
d_call: TRBD2
j_call: TRBJ2-1
clone_size: .
v_call: TRBV19

cdr3_nt: TGTGCCAGCAGCCAAGAGCGCGGGTACTATGGCTACACCTTC
cdr3_aa: CASSQERGYYGYTF
d_call: .
j_call: TRBJ1-2
clone_size: .
v_call: TRBV14

cdr3_nt: TGTGCCAGCAGCCGACCCGGGAGCTCTGGAAACACCATATATTTT
cdr3_aa: CASSRPGSSGNTIYF
d_call: .
j_call: TRBJ1-3
clone_size: once
v_call: TRBV4-2

cdr3_nt: TGCAGTGCTAGAGGTCAGGGTGAGCAGTACTTC
cdr3_aa: CSARGQGEQYF
d_call: .
j_call: TRBJ2-7
clone_size: .
v_call: TRBV20-1

cdr3_nt: TGTGCCAGCTCACCAATGATAGGGAGCTCTGGAAACACCATATATTTT
cdr3_aa: CASSPMIGSSGNTIYF
d_call: .
j_call: TRBJ1-3
clone_size: .
v_call: TRBV18

cdr3_nt: TGTGCCAGCAGTTCACCCCCGGGACAGGGGGCAGTGAACACTGAAGCTTTCTTT
cdr3_aa: CASSSPPGQGAVNTEAFF
d_call: TRBD1
j_call: TRBJ1-1
clone_size: few
v_call: TRBV28

cdr3_nt: TGCGCCAGCAGCCACCTGGACAGGCGCGATGGCTACACCTTC
cdr3_aa: CASSHLDRRDGYTF
d_call: TRBD1
j_call: TRBJ1-2
clone_size: once
v_call: TRBV4-3